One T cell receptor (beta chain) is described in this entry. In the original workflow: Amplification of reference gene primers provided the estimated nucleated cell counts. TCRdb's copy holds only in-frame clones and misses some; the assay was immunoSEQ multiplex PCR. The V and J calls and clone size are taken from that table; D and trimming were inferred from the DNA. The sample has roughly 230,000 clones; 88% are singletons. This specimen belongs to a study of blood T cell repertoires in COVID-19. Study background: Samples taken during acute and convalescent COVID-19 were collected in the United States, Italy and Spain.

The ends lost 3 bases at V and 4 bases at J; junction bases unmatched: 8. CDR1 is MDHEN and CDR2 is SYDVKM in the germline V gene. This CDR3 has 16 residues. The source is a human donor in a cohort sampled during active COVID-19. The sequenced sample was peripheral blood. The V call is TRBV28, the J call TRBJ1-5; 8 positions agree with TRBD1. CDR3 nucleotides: TGTGCCAGCAGTTTTTATGAGGGGACAGGTAATCAGCCCCAGCATTTT. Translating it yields CASSFYEGTGNQPQHF.